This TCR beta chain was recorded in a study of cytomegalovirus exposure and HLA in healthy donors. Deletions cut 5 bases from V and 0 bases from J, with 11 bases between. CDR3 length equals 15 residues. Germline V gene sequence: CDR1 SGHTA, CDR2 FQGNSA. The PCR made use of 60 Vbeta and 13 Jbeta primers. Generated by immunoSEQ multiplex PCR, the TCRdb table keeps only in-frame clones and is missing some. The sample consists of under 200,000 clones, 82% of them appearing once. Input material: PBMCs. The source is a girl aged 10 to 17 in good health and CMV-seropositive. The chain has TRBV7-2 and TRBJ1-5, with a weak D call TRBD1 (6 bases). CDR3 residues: CASSPGQYSNQPQHF. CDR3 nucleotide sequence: TGTGCCAGCAGCCCCGGACAGTATAGCAATCAGCCCCAGCATTTT. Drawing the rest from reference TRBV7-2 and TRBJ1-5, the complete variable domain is GAGVSQSPSNKVTEKGKDVELRCDPISGHTALYWYRQSLGQGLEFLIYFQGNSAPDKSGLPSDRFSAERTGGSVSTLTIQRTQQEDSAVYLCASSPGQYSNQPQHFGDGTRLSIL.